A single sample is the source of the 8 T cell receptor beta chains below, sequenced in a study of CD8+CD57+ T cells in acquired aplastic anemia. Template material for TCR beta VDJ and CDR3 profiling consisted of genomic DNA. One entry per CDR3 protein, called by TCRdb with MiXCR from the reads. Among around 230,000 distinct CDR3 sequences listed, around 60% were seen once. Sequences were obtained from sorted CD4+, CD8+, or CD8+CD57+ T cells (not recorded which) from PBMCs. These receptors all stem from a human donor in good health.

The rearrangement links TRBV5-1 to TRBJ2-5; D unclear. Germline-derived CDR1 and CDR2 are SGHRS and YFSETQ. The CDR3 is made up of 12 amino acids. With 4 bases removed from V and 5 bases from J, the gap between germline ends came to 9 bases. The CDR3 region has the DNA TGCGCCAGCAGCCGGACGCGGGAGACCCAGTACTTC. It codes for CASSRTRETQYF. Full variable domain (outside the CDR3, taken from reference TRBV5-1 and TRBJ2-5): KAGVTQTPRYLIKTRGQQVTLSCSPISGHRSVSWYQQTPGQGLQFLFEYFSETQRNKGNFPGRFSGRQFSNSRSEMNVSTLELGDSALYLCASSRTRETQYFGPGTRLLVL.

This clonotype was detected ten times or more. The chain employs TRBV10-3 and TRBJ2-3; 9 nucleotides match TRBD2. The CDR3 runs 17 residues. Per the germline V gene, CDR1 is ENHRY and CDR2 is SYGVKD. V lost 3 bases and J lost 0; bases outside the gene matches: 7. In DNA, the CDR3 is TGTGCCATCAGTGACTGGCTAGCGGGGTCTAGCACAGATACGCAGTATTTT. Its protein is CAISDWLAGSSTDTQYF.

The gene calls are TRBV7-3 and TRBJ1-2; D perhaps matches TRBD1 (6 bases). CDR1 and CDR2 from the germline V gene are SGHTA and FQGTGA. Trimming stripped 0 bases from V and 7 bases from J, with 15 bases between. This CDR3 contains 15 residues. The CDR3 loop is CASSLTLGGAAGYTF. CDR3 nucleotide sequence: TGTGCCAGCAGCTTAACGTTGGGGGGGGCAGCTGGCTACACCTTC.

V is TRBV25-1 and J is TRBJ1-6; 7 bases map to TRBD1. The germline CDR1 and CDR2 sequences are MGHDK and SYGVNS. This CDR3 has 16 amino acids. Losses at the gene ends were 4 bases for V and 7 bases for J; bases not matched to a gene: 10. The CDR3 sequence: CASSAQGVGRNSPLHF. Written as DNA, the CDR3 is TGTGCCAGCAGTGCGCAGGGGGTAGGAAGAAATTCACCCCTCCACTTT.

The rearrangement joins TRBV7-2 to TRBJ2-5, with 7 bases aligning to TRBD1. The CDR3 consists of 16 residues. Germline assignment: CDR1 SGHTA and CDR2 FQGNSA. J was trimmed by 4 bases and V by 0 bases; bases with no gene match: 8. Here the CDR3 DNA reads TGTGCCAGCAGCTTAGCAGGGGGCGGTCCGACAGAGACCCAGTACTTC. Translating it yields CASSLAGGGPTETQYF.

This clonotype came up a few times. The V gene is TRBV5-1, the J gene TRBJ2-7, with 12 bases identical to TRBD2. Germline V lookup: CDR1 SGHRS, CDR2 YFSETQ. V was clipped by 4 bases and J by 6 bases; unmatched bases: 8. The CDR3 is 15 residues long. CDR3 coding DNA: TGCGCCAGCAGCGCCACTAGCGGGAGGTCCCCCGAGCAGTACTTC. It codes for CASSATSGRSPEQYF.

This clonotype was counted at least ten times. The V and J genes are TRBV19 and TRBJ2-1; D is ambiguous. The V and J ends lost 6 bases and 0 bases respectively, with 18 bases between them. The CDR3 covers 17 residues. Per the germline V gene, CDR1 is LNHDA and CDR2 is SQIVND (reference sequence). The CDR3 bases are TGTGCCAGTAGCTATTTTAACGACCTGAGCTCCTACAATGAGCAGTTCTTC. Translated: CASSYFNDLSSYNEQFF.

The chain has TRBV7-9 and TRBJ2-3, with TRBD2 identical over 10 bases. The V and J ends lost 5 bases and 4 bases, in that order; junction bases with no gene match: 6. This CDR3 contains 15 residues. Germline CDR1 reads SEHNR; CDR2 reads FQNEAQ (reference sequence). Written as DNA, the CDR3 is TGTGCCAGCAGCCCGAGCGGGGGGGAGGCAGATACGCAGTATTTT. This translates into CASSPSGGEADTQYF.